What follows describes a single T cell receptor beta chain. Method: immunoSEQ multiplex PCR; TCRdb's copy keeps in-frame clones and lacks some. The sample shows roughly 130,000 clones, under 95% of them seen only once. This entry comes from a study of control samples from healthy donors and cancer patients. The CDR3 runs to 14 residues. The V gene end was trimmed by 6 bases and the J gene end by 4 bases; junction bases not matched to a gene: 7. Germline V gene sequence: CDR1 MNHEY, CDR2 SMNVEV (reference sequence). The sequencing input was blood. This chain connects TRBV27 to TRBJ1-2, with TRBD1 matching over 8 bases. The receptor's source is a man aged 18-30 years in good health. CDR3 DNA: TGTGCCAGCAGCTCCGGGACAGGAACCTATGGCTACACCTTC. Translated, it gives CASSSGTGTYGYTF.